The 19 T cell receptor beta chains given below trace back to one sample, sequenced in a study of post-analysis software for immune sequencing data. TCR beta cDNA libraries included unique molecular identifiers. TCRdb re-called the PCR reads through MiXCR, storing one row per CDR3 protein. The sample has about 460,000 distinct CDR3 sequences, 45% seen once; the top ten hold 9.5% to 13%. Study results and limitations: Relative to controls, patients had 4 or 5 TRBV segments at higher frequency, with TRBV5-6, TRBV5-1 and TRBV20-1 among these.

These receptors' targets are unknown. Sequenced: blood. These receptors were obtained from a girl under 18 with multiple sclerosis.

The chain employs TRBV29-1 and TRBJ2-5, with a weak D call TRBD1 (5 bases). The germline gives CDR1 SQVTM, CDR2 ANQGSEA. CDR3 length: 13 amino acids. The germline V and J ends were trimmed by 3 bases and 1 base, with 9 bases remaining between them. The CDR3 sequence: CSVDLGLQETQYF. As DNA, the CDR3 is TGCAGCGTTGATCTGGGGCTCCAAGAGACCCAGTACTTC.

V usage is TRBV21-1 and J usage is TRBJ2-4. TRBV21-1 is classified as a pseudogene. The CDR3 spans 13 residues. The CDR3 reads CASSKYTKNIQYF. The CDR3 DNA reads as TGTGCCAGCAGCAAGTATACCAAAAACATTCAGTACTTC.

This chain uses TRBV7-3 with TRBJ2-2; D might be TRBD1 (5 bases). This CDR3 has 13 amino acids. CDR1 and CDR2 from the germline V gene are SGHTA and FQGTGA. Between the trimmed V and J ends, which lost 6 bases and 5 bases, there was a span of 10 bases. The CDR3 loop reads CASSRQYTGELFF. The CDR3 DNA follows: TGTGCCAGCAGTCGACAGTATACCGGGGAGCTGTTTTTT.

The chain uses TRBV7-2 and TRBJ2-6, with TRBD2 as a possible D gene (5 bases). This CDR3 contains 15 residues. Germline assignment: CDR1 SGHTA and CDR2 FQGNSA. V was shortened by 1 base and J by 4 bases, with 8 bases between the two germline ends. The CDR3 region has the DNA TGTGCCAGCAGCTTAGGAGGGATGGGGGCCAACGTCCTGACTTTC. Translating it yields CASSLGGMGANVLTF.

This clonotype was found once. V usage is TRBV20-1 and J usage is TRBJ1-4, with a possible D match to TRBD1 (6 bases). V was trimmed by 3 bases and J by 1 base, leaving 21 bases between them. Germline V gene lookup returns CDR1 DFQATT and CDR2 SNEGSKA (reference sequence). CDR3 size: 18 residues. The CDR3 sequence is CSASPTGIRLQTNEKLFF. The CDR3 DNA reads as TGCAGTGCTAGTCCCACAGGGATCAGGCTACAAACTAATGAAAAACTGTTTTTT.

The V gene is TRBV7-2, the J gene TRBJ2-3, with TRBD2 matching 10 bases. The CDR3 loop spans 17 amino acids. J was trimmed by 0 bases and V by 1 base; bases with no gene match: 4. Germline CDR1 is SGHTA and CDR2 is FQGNSA. The CDR3 sequence is CASSLGLTSGSTDTQYF. The CDR3 DNA sequence: TGTGCCAGCAGCTTAGGGTTGACTAGCGGGAGCACAGATACGCAGTATTTT.

This chain's CDR3 is CASSPTGSKHNEQFF. CDR3 nucleotides: TGTGCCAGCTCGCCGACAGGGAGTAAACACAATGAGCAGTTCTTC. This chain links TRBV18 with TRBJ2-1; 7 bases align to TRBD1. The CDR3 totals 15 residues. V gave up 6 bases and J gave up 5 bases; unmatched junction bases: 10. Germline assignment: CDR1 KGHSH and CDR2 LQKENI.

This clonotype was seen only a few times. V and J are TRBV12-3 or TRBV12-4 and TRBJ1-4, with unresolved D. The CDR3 consists of 16 residues. Trimming removed 2 bases from V and 0 bases from J, with 10 bases in between. The CDR3 loop is CASSLSRHATNEKLFF. The CDR3 coding sequence is TGTGCCAGCAGTTTAAGCCGACACGCAACTAATGAAAAACTGTTTTTT.

The chain uses TRBV4-2 and TRBJ2-1, with TRBD2 identical over 11 bases. Per the germline V gene, CDR1 is LGHNA and CDR2 is YNFKEQ. The J segment lost 4 bases and the V segment lost 0 bases, leaving 5 bases of the junction unmatched. The CDR3 length is 17 residues. The CDR3 loop reads CASSQDLGTSGYNEQFF. The CDR3 region has the DNA TGTGCCAGCAGCCAAGATTTAGGGACTAGCGGTTACAATGAGCAGTTCTTC.

V and J are TRBV11-2 and TRBJ2-3; 7 nucleotides line up with TRBD1. With V trimmed by 4 bases and J by 2 bases, 6 bases remained unmatched. Germline CDR1 and CDR2: SGHAT and FQNNGV. The CDR3 is 15 residues long. Here the CDR3 DNA reads TGTGCCAGCAGCTGGGACAGCCGGGACACAGATACGCAGTATTTT. It specifies CASSWDSRDTDTQYF.

J is TRBJ2-1 and V is TRBV12-3 or TRBV12-4; D could derive from TRBD1 or TRBD2 (5 bases each). This CDR3 has 12 residues. Trimming removed 7 bases at V and 8 bases at J, with 12 bases between. The CDR3, as DNA: TGTGCCAGCAAGTGGGACCAGGATGAGCAGTTCTTC. Its protein product is CASKWDQDEQFF.

The rearrangement links TRBV28 to TRBJ2-1; no clear D. V lost 6 bases, J lost 7 bases, and 22 bases lay in between. CDR1 MDHEN and CDR2 SYDVKM come from the germline V gene. This CDR3 region has 16 residues. As DNA, the CDR3 is TGTGCCAGCAGCTCACCAGCCACCGGGCCTTCTAATGAGCAGTTCTTC. This sequence encodes CASSSPATGPSNEQFF.

The chain combines TRBV10-3 with TRBJ2-5, with a weak D call TRBD2 (5 bases). There are 14 residues in the CDR3. Germline V gives CDR1 ENHRY, CDR2 SYGVKD. V shed 3 bases and J shed 4 bases, with 12 bases lying between them. DNA for the CDR3: TGTGCCATCAGTGACCCCACTAGTTTAGAGACCCAGTACTTC. It yields the protein CAISDPTSLETQYF.

There are a few counts of this clonotype. The V and J genes are TRBV7-9 and TRBJ2-1; 11 bases align to TRBD2. J gave up 4 bases and V 5 bases, and 4 bases lay outside the gene matches. Per germline, CDR1 SEHNR and CDR2 FQNEAQ (reference sequence). The CDR3 totals 15 residues. The chain's CDR3 is CASSGTSGQYNEQFF. DNA for the CDR3: TGTGCCAGCAGCGGGACTAGCGGACAATACAATGAGCAGTTCTTC.

The chain couples TRBV28 to TRBJ2-1; unclear D gene. TRBJ2-7 matches the DNA end more closely, so the J call is doubtful. Germline CDR1 reads MDHEN; CDR2 reads SYDVKM. This CDR3 contains 16 residues. The DNA for the CDR3 is TGTGCCAGCAGTCTGGGGATGACTGGCTCCTACAATGAGCAGTACTTC. Amino acids: CASSLGMTGSYNEQYF.

The chain recombines TRBV5-6 with TRBJ2-3; the match to TRBD2 covers 8 bases. Germline CDR1 reads SGHDT; CDR2 reads YYEEEE. The junction had 8 bases not matched to a gene; V was cut back by 2 bases and J by 3 bases. The CDR3 runs to 16 residues. CDR3 residues: CASSLSGGRITDTQYF. In nucleotides, the CDR3 is TGTGCCAGCAGCTTATCCGGCGGGAGGATTACAGATACGCAGTATTTT. Full variable domain (outside the CDR3, taken from reference TRBV5-6 and TRBJ2-3): DAGVTQSPTHLIKTRGQQVTLRCSPKSGHDTVSWYQQALGQGPQFIFQYYEEEERQRGNFPDRFSGHQFPNYSSELNVNALLLGDSALYLCASSLSGGRITDTQYFGPGTRLTVL.

This chain connects TRBV24-1 to TRBJ2-3, with D possibly being TRBD2 (5 bases). Between the trimmed V and J ends, which lost 3 bases and 9 bases, there was a span of 15 bases. This CDR3 spans 14 amino acids. In germline, CDR1 is KGHDR, CDR2 SFDVKD. Here the CDR3 reads CATSDRGSRRTQYF. The CDR3 DNA reads TGTGCCACCAGTGATCGAGGGTCTCGAAGAACGCAGTATTTT.

The V call is TRBV7-9, the J call TRBJ2-7, with 11 bases matching TRBD2. Judging by the DNA end, TRBJ2-5 fits better; the J call may be wrong. The germline V gene has CDR1 SEHNR and CDR2 FQNEAQ (reference sequence). This CDR3 has 15 residues. The CDR3 DNA is TGTGCCAGCAGCTTGGGACTAGCGGAGGGGGGGACCCAGTACTTC. It specifies CASSLGLAEGGTQYF.

The rearrangement uses TRBV7-9 and TRBJ1-2; 7 nucleotides match TRBD1. CDR1 is SEHNR, CDR2 FQNEAQ, per germline (reference sequence). Trimming at V came to 1 base and at J to 6 bases, leaving 5 bases not matched to a gene. The CDR3 is made up of 14 amino acids. CDR3 sequence (DNA): TGTGCCAGCAGCTTAGTGACAGGGTCTAATGGCTACACCTTC. Its translation is CASSLVTGSNGYTF.